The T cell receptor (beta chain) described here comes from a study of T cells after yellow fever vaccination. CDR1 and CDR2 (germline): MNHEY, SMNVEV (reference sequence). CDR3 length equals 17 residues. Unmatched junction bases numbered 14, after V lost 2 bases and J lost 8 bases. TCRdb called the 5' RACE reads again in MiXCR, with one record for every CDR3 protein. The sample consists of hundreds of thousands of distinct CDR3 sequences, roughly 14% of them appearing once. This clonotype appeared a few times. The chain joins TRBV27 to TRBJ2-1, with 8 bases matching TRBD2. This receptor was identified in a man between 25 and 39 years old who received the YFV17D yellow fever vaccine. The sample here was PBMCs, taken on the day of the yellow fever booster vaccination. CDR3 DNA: TGTGCCAGCAGTTTAGTTCGTAGCGGGATTGGTAGCGATGAGCAGTTCTTC. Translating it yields CASSLVRSGIGSDEQFF.